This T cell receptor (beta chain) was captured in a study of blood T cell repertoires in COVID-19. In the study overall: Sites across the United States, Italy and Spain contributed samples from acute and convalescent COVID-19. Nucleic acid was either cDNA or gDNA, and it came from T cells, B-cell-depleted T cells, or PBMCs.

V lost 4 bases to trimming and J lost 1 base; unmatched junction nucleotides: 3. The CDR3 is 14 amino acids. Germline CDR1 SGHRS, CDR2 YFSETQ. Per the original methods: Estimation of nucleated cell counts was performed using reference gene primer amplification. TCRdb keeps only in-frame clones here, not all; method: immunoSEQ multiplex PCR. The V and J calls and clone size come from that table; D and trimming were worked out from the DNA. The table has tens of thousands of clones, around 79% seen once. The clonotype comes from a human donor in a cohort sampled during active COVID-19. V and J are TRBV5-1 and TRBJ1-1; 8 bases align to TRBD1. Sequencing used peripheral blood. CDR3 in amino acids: CASSPDRANTEAFF. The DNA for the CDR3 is TGCGCCAGCAGCCCGGACAGGGCGAACACTGAAGCTTTCTTT.